The clone carrying this T cell receptor beta chain was seen only a few times. Its target is unknown. The record originates from a study of T cells in localized non-small cell lung cancer. General study findings and limits: Longer overall survival was seen with higher T cell density measured in blood. Adjacent lung exhibited a median of about 50 among the 100 most abundant tumor clones. Uninvolved adjacent lung showed higher T cell clonality than tumor.

V lost 4 bases and J lost 7, with 8 bases in between. The CDR3 is made up of 13 amino acids. Germline lookup yields CDR1 SGHDN and CDR2 FVKESK. Method: immunoSEQ multiplex PCR; TCRdb's copy keeps in-frame clones and lacks some. The sample has approximately 3,000 clones; 20% to 25% are singletons. The sequence derives from a man aged 35 to 69 with stage III lung adenocarcinoma. The chain uses TRBV14 and TRBJ1-6; D call uncertain. This material consisted of lung tumor tissue, taken before any cancer treatment. The CDR3 here is CASSLQQNSPLHF. The CDR3 DNA is TGTGCCAGCAGCCTACAGCAAAATTCACCCCTCCACTTT.